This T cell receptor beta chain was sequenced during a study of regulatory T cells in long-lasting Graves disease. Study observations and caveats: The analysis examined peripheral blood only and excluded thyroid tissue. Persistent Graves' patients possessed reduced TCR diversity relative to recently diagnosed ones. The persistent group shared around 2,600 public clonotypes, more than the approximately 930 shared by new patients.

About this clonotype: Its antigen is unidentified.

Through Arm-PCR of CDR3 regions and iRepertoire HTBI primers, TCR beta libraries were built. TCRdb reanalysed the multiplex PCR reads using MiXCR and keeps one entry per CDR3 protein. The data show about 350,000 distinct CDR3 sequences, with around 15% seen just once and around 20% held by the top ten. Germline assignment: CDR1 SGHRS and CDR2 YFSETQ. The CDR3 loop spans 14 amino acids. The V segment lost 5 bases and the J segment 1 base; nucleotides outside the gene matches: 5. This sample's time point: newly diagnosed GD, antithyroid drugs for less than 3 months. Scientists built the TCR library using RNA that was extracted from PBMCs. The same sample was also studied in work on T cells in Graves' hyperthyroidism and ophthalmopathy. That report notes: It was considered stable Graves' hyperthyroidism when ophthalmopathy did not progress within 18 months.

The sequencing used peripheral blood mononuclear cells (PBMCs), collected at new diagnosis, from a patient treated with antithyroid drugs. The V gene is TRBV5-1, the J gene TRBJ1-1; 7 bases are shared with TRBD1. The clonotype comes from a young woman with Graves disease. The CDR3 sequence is CASRNGQANTEAFF. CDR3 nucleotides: TGCGCCAGCAGAAATGGACAGGCGAACACTGAAGCTTTCTTT.